This is a list of T cell receptor beta chains from one sample in a study of T cells in Graves' hyperthyroidism and ophthalmopathy. TCRdb used MiXCR to reprocess the multiplex PCR reads, holding one entry per CDR3 protein. The table has some 600,000 distinct CDR3 sequences, about 15% seen once. Sequencing used blood. These receptor sequences come from a young woman with Graves' hyperthyroidism that later progressed to Graves' ophthalmopathy. Both conserved end residues are part of each CDR3. A D gene is named only where the DNA matches it firmly. Some rows mark clone size as missing; the rest say once, few, many or name a class of expanded clone.

CDR3 length: 14
D gene: NA
J gene: TRBJ2-3
V gene: TRBV12-3/TRBV12-4
clone size: many
CDR3 DNA: TGTGCCAGCAGTTTTCAGGGTAGCACAGATACGCAGTATTTT
CDR3 protein: CASSFQGSTDTQYF

CDR3 length: 16
D gene: TRBD1
J gene: TRBJ1-6
V gene: TRBV27
clone size: NA
CDR3 DNA: TGTGCCAGCAGTTTCGACAGGGCCTCCTATAATTCACCCCTCCACTTT
CDR3 protein: CASSFDRASYNSPLHF

CDR3 length: 13
D gene: NA
J gene: TRBJ1-5
V gene: TRBV28
clone size: many
CDR3 DNA: TGTGCCAGCAGCTCCCGGACCAATCAGCCCCAGCATTTT
CDR3 protein: CASSSRTNQPQHF

CDR3 length: 14
D gene: TRBD2
J gene: TRBJ2-7
V gene: TRBV29-1
clone size: many
CDR3 DNA: TGCAGCGTTGACCTAGCGGGGGGCTCCTACGAGCAGTACTTC
CDR3 protein: CSVDLAGGSYEQYF

CDR3 length: 15
D gene: TRBD1
J gene: TRBJ1-1
V gene: TRBV24-1
clone size: NA
CDR3 DNA: TGTGCCACCAGTGATGGGGGACAGCTTCACACTGAAGCTTTCTTT
CDR3 protein: CATSDGGQLHTEAFF

CDR3 length: 15
D gene: NA
J gene: TRBJ2-3
V gene: TRBV27
clone size: few
CDR3 DNA: TGTGCCAGCTGCCCGGGACTCAAGCTGTCAGATACGCAGTATTTT
CDR3 protein: CASCPGLKLSDTQYF

CDR3 length: 16
D gene: TRBD1
J gene: TRBJ1-1
V gene: TRBV20-1
clone size: many
CDR3 DNA: TGCAGTGCCGATAGCTATACCGGGACAGACAACACTGAAGCTTTCTTT
CDR3 protein: CSADSYTGTDNTEAFF

CDR3 length: 14
D gene: NA
J gene: TRBJ1-1
V gene: TRBV6-1
clone size: few
CDR3 DNA: TGTGCCAGTAGACCCGTGGGGGATGGCACTGAAGCTTTCTTT
CDR3 protein: CASRPVGDGTEAFF

CDR3 length: 14
D gene: NA
J gene: TRBJ1-5
V gene: TRBV29-1
clone size: many
CDR3 DNA: TGCAGCGTTGCGTCCCAGGGACCCAATCAGCCCCAGCATTTT
CDR3 protein: CSVASQGPNQPQHF

CDR3 length: 15
D gene: TRBD1
J gene: TRBJ1-1
V gene: TRBV28
clone size: few
CDR3 DNA: TGTGCCAGCACTTGGGACAGGGGGTTGGACACTGAAGCTTTCTTT
CDR3 protein: CASTWDRGLDTEAFF

CDR3 length: 16
D gene: NA
J gene: TRBJ2-1
V gene: TRBV11-3
clone size: many
CDR3 DNA: TGTGCCAGCAGCTTAGATTTACCGGGAGCGGGCAATGAGCAGTTCTTC
CDR3 protein: CASSLDLPGAGNEQFF

CDR3 length: 15
D gene: NA
J gene: TRBJ1-4
V gene: TRBV5-1
clone size: many
CDR3 DNA: TGCGCCAGCAGCTTGGGAGGCCCAACTAATGAAAAACTGTTTTTT
CDR3 protein: CASSLGGPTNEKLFF

CDR3 length: 16
D gene: TRBD1
J gene: TRBJ2-5
V gene: TRBV12-5
clone size: many
CDR3 DNA: TGTGCTAGTGGTTTGCGGTCAGGGGGTTTAAGGGAGACCCAGTACTTC
CDR3 protein: CASGLRSGGLRETQYF

CDR3 length: 13
D gene: NA
J gene: TRBJ1-1
V gene: TRBV28
clone size: many
CDR3 DNA: TGTGCCAGCAGTTTATCCAGGGTTGCTGAAGCTTTCTTT
CDR3 protein: CASSLSRVAEAFF

CDR3 length: 15
D gene: TRBD1
J gene: TRBJ2-7
V gene: TRBV4-1
clone size: many
CDR3 DNA: TGCGCCAGCAGCCAATCCCGGGACAGGCCCTACGAGCAGTACTTC
CDR3 protein: CASSQSRDRPYEQYF

CDR3 length: 15
D gene: NA
J gene: TRBJ2-2
V gene: TRBV19
clone size: many
CDR3 DNA: TGTGCCAGTAGTCTGCGGCTAGCAGGCACCGGGGAGCTGTTTTTT
CDR3 protein: CASSLRLAGTGELFF

CDR3 length: 13
D gene: NA
J gene: TRBJ2-2
V gene: TRBV14
clone size: NA
CDR3 DNA: TGTGCCAGCAGCCGAACCTTTATAGAAGAGCTGTTTTTT
CDR3 protein: CASSRTFIEELFF

CDR3 length: 15
D gene: NA
J gene: TRBJ2-1
V gene: TRBV12-3/TRBV12-4
clone size: many
CDR3 DNA: TGTGCCAGCATCCCGAGGGGGGGCAACACGGCTGAGCAGTTCTTC
CDR3 protein: CASIPRGGNTAEQFF

CDR3 length: 15
D gene: TRBD1
J gene: TRBJ1-6
V gene: TRBV2
clone size: many
CDR3 DNA: TGTGCCAGCAGTGATTGGACAGGGGGTAATTCACCCCTCCACTTT
CDR3 protein: CASSDWTGGNSPLHF

CDR3 length: 14
D gene: TRBD1
J gene: TRBJ1-2
V gene: TRBV7-6
clone size: many
CDR3 DNA: TGTGCCAGCAGCTTAGCGGATTCGGGACAGGGCTACACCTTC
CDR3 protein: CASSLADSGQGYTF

CDR3 length: 12
D gene: NA
J gene: TRBJ2-1
V gene: TRBV2
clone size: few
CDR3 DNA: TGTGCCAGCAGTTCGGGACAAGATGAGCAGTTCTTC
CDR3 protein: CASSSGQDEQFF

CDR3 length: 15
D gene: NA
J gene: TRBJ2-3
V gene: TRBV30
clone size: few
CDR3 DNA: TGTGCCTGGAGTGAGGAGGGGACAGACGCGGGGACGCAGTATTTT
CDR3 protein: CAWSEEGTDAGTQYF

CDR3 length: 16
D gene: TRBD1
J gene: TRBJ2-2
V gene: TRBV7-7
clone size: NA
CDR3 DNA: TGTGCTAGCAGCTTGGGGACAGCGCAGGTTTCCGGGGAGCTGTTTTTT
CDR3 protein: CASSLGTAQVSGELFF

CDR3 length: 14
D gene: NA
J gene: TRBJ2-7
V gene: TRBV27
clone size: few
CDR3 DNA: TGTGCCAGCAGTTGGGACTCGTTCTCCTACGAGCAGTACTTC
CDR3 protein: CASSWDSFSYEQYF

CDR3 length: 12
D gene: NA
J gene: TRBJ2-5
V gene: TRBV7-2
clone size: once
CDR3 DNA: TGTGCCAGCAGCCTCTACCGGGAGACCCAGTACTTC
CDR3 protein: CASSLYRETQYF

CDR3 length: 15
D gene: NA
J gene: TRBJ1-3
V gene: TRBV12-3/TRBV12-4
clone size: NA
CDR3 DNA: TGTGCCAGCAGTTTAGCCGGACCCTCTGGAAACACCATATATTTT
CDR3 protein: CASSLAGPSGNTIYF

CDR3 length: 14
D gene: TRBD1
J gene: TRBJ2-7
V gene: TRBV12-3/TRBV12-4
clone size: many
CDR3 DNA: TGTGCCAGCAGTGCGGACAGGGCGGGCTACGAGCAGTACTTC
CDR3 protein: CASSADRAGYEQYF

CDR3 length: 16
D gene: TRBD2
J gene: TRBJ2-3
V gene: TRBV7-9
clone size: NA
CDR3 DNA: TGTGCCAGCAGCTTATTCACTAGCGGGTACACAGATACGCAGTATTTT
CDR3 protein: CASSLFTSGYTDTQYF

CDR3 length: 15
D gene: NA
J gene: TRBJ2-7
V gene: TRBV5-1
clone size: NA
CDR3 DNA: TGCGCCAGCAGCTTGGCCTACTATCCATCCTACGAGCAGTACTTC
CDR3 protein: CASSLAYYPSYEQYF